These 24 T cell receptor beta chains were all obtained from the same sample, sequenced in a study of CD8+ T cells in alopecia areata. cDNA serving as the sequencing template came from extracted, reverse transcribed RNA. The method was immunoSEQ multiplex PCR; TCRdb's version includes in-frame clones alone and lacks a portion of them. The table includes about 200,000 clones, 58% detected once. The treatment: oral pan-JAK inhibitor, 5-10 mg twice daily. The sequenced sample was CD4+ T cells sorted from blood, obtained at week 24, from a patient treated with tofacitinib. These receptors were obtained from a human donor with alopecia areata.

The DNA for the CDR3 is TGTGCCAGCAGTACAGGGGGCGATGTCACTGAAGCTTTCTTT. Its translation: CASSTGGDVTEAFF. The chain links TRBV5-4 to TRBJ1-1; 9 bases match TRBD1. Looked up from germline, CDR1 is SGHNT and CDR2 is YYREEE (reference sequence). V lost 5 bases to trimming and J lost 4 bases; unmatched junction nucleotides: 6. The CDR3 contains 14 residues.

V usage is TRBV29-1 and J usage is TRBJ1-2; no definite D call. This CDR3 has 14 residues. The germline V and J ends were trimmed by 3 bases and 6 bases, with 17 bases remaining between them. Germline V gene sequence: CDR1 SQVTM, CDR2 ANQGSEA. The CDR3 is CSVEASQPGDGYTF. DNA for the CDR3: TGCAGCGTTGAGGCCTCCCAGCCTGGGGATGGCTACACCTTC.

This CDR3 reads CASSSWGAGTGSSEQYF. As DNA, the CDR3 is TGTGCCAGCAGCTCCTGGGGGGCCGGGACAGGGTCGAGCGAGCAGTACTTC. This chain links TRBV7-8 with TRBJ2-7, with 9 bases that match TRBD1. The CDR3 sequence is 17 residues long. J lost 6 bases, V lost 4 bases, and 16 bases had no gene match. Per germline, CDR1 SGHVS and CDR2 FQNEAQ.

This clone has a handful of counts. The V call is TRBV27, the J call TRBJ2-5; D is ambiguous. Trimming shortened V by 6 bases and J by 4 bases, and 12 bases separated the two germline ends. Germline loops: CDR1 MNHEY, CDR2 SMNVEV (reference sequence). The CDR3 has 13 amino acids. CDR3 protein: CASSLGQSETQYF. Here the CDR3 DNA reads TGTGCCAGCAGCCTTGGTCAGTCAGAGACCCAGTACTTC.

This chain links TRBV30 with TRBJ1-1, with D unresolved. The CDR3 has 13 amino acids. CDR1 is GTSNPN and CDR2 is SVGIG in the germline V gene (reference sequence). V lost 0 bases and J 2 bases, leaving 7 bases between the germline ends. CDR3 sequence: CAWSVRLNTEAFF. The CDR3, as DNA: TGTGCCTGGAGTGTGCGGCTAAACACTGAAGCTTTCTTT.

The rearrangement links TRBV4-2 to TRBJ1-5; TRBD1 matches at 12 bases. Germline CDR1 and CDR2: LGHNA and YNFKEQ. Trimming removed 4 bases from V and 5 bases from J; junction bases left unmatched: 3. The CDR3 has 15 amino acids. The CDR3 loop is CASSPRDRGHQPQHF. For the CDR3, the DNA is TGTGCCAGCAGCCCCAGGGACAGGGGGCATCAGCCCCAGCATTTT.

This clone was seen more than once but under ten times. Here the CDR3 reads CASSSGLGPQHF. For the CDR3, the DNA is TGTGCCAGCAGTTCGGGATTGGGGCCCCAGCATTTT. The chain links TRBV28 to TRBJ1-5; D not certain. The CDR3 runs 12 residues. Deletions cut 4 bases from V and 9 bases from J, with 10 bases between. The germline CDR1 and CDR2 sequences are MDHEN and SYDVKM.

This clone has a handful of counts. The V call is TRBV5-4, the J call TRBJ1-2; D gene uncertain. The CDR3 is 13 amino acids. In germline, CDR1 is SGHNT, CDR2 YYREEE (reference sequence). Trimming removed 4 bases at V and 5 bases at J, with 12 bases between. Here the CDR3 reads CASSQDADYGYTF. The CDR3 DNA reads TGTGCCAGCAGCCAAGACGCGGATTATGGCTACACCTTC.

The chain recombines TRBV5-4 with TRBJ1-1, with D perhaps matching TRBD1 (6 bases). The germline CDR1 and CDR2 sequences are SGHNT and YYREEE (reference sequence). V lost 0 bases to trimming and J lost 7 bases, with 13 bases between them. The CDR3 sequence is 14 residues long. The CDR3: CASSLALRGSEAFF. The CDR3 region has the DNA TGTGCCAGCAGCTTGGCGTTGAGGGGGAGTGAAGCTTTCTTT.

The chain links TRBV29-1 to TRBJ2-1; a weak D match, TRBD2 (5 bases). Germline V gene lookup returns CDR1 SQVTM and CDR2 ANQGSEA. The ends were cut back, 7 bases at V and 0 bases at J, with 10 bases in the middle. This CDR3 is 13 amino acids long. CDR3 sequence: CSGGSSSYNEQFF. CDR3 DNA sequence: TGCAGCGGAGGGTCAAGCTCCTACAATGAGCAGTTCTTC.

DNA of the CDR3: TGCGCCAGCAGCTTGGACAGGGCGCTAGCCATTTTTTACAATGAGCAGTTCTTC. This sequence encodes CASSLDRALAIFYNEQFF. The rearrangement links TRBV5-1 to TRBJ2-1, with TRBD1 as a possible D gene (6 bases). Trimming took off 0 bases at V and 4 bases at J, with 20 bases between the two ends. CDR1 is SGHRS and CDR2 is YFSETQ in the germline V gene. The CDR3 covers 18 residues. Together with reference TRBV5-1 and TRBJ2-1, the CDR3 gives the full variable domain: KAGVTQTPRYLIKTRGQQVTLSCSPISGHRSVSWYQQTPGQGLQFLFEYFSETQRNKGNFPGRFSGRQFSNSRSEMNVSTLELGDSALYLCASSLDRALAIFYNEQFFGPGTRLTVL.

The chain uses TRBV4-1 and TRBJ2-5, with 10 bases that match TRBD2. V gave up 2 bases and J gave up 3 bases; unmatched junction bases: 3. This CDR3 spans 15 amino acids. Germline values: CDR1 MGHRA, CDR2 YSYEKL. This CDR3 is CASSQPSGGEETQYF. The CDR3 bases are TGCGCCAGCAGCCAACCTAGCGGGGGAGAAGAGACCCAGTACTTC.

This clone was observed a few times. The genes are TRBV10-3 and TRBJ1-5, with D uncertain. V was clipped by 0 bases and J by 6 bases, with 12 bases between them. The CDR3 has 15 residues. Germline assignment: CDR1 ENHRY and CDR2 SYGVKD. The CDR3 DNA sequence: TGTGCCATCAGTGAGTCTGGGGATTCCGGTCAGCCCCAGCATTTT. Protein sequence: CAISESGDSGQPQHF.

The chain links TRBV5-1 to TRBJ2-7; no clear D gene. The ends were cut back, 3 bases at V and 7 bases at J, with 8 bases in the middle. This CDR3 has 11 residues. CDR1 is SGHRS and CDR2 is YFSETQ in the germline V gene. CDR3 sequence reads: CASSSDVEQYF. Written as DNA, the CDR3 is TGCGCCAGCAGCTCGGATGTTGAGCAGTACTTC.

The chain links TRBV15 to TRBJ1-1; 8 bases match TRBD1. Germline CDR1 and CDR2: LNHNV and YYDKDF (reference sequence). V lost 3 bases, J lost 4 bases, and 1 base stayed unmatched. CDR3 length: 13 amino acids. CDR3 region: CATSSTGGTEAFF. The CDR3 DNA reads as TGTGCCACCAGCAGTACAGGGGGCACTGAAGCTTTCTTT.

This clone was observed a handful of times. The rearrangement joins TRBV29-1 to TRBJ2-1; perhaps TRBD2 as D (5 bases). This CDR3 has 11 residues. Germline CDR1 is SQVTM and CDR2 is ANQGSEA. With 4 bases removed from V and 4 bases from J, the gap between germline ends came to 5 bases. The DNA for the CDR3 is TGCAGCGTTGGGGAGTACAATGAGCAGTTCTTC. Amino acid sequence: CSVGEYNEQFF.

This chain uses TRBV7-9 with TRBJ2-3; 7 bases are a match to TRBD2. CDR1 is SEHNR and CDR2 is FQNEAQ in the germline V gene (reference sequence). Trimming removed 2 bases from V and 11 bases from J; junction bases left unmatched: 7. CDR3 length: 13 residues. The CDR3 sequence is CASSLLGPGGQYF. CDR3 nucleotide sequence: TGTGCCAGCAGCTTATTGGGCCCGGGAGGGCAGTATTTT.

The chain uses TRBV28 and TRBJ1-2, with D perhaps TRBD1 (5 bases). The CDR3 consists of 14 residues. V lost 7 bases to trimming and J lost 6 bases, with 18 bases between them. From germline, CDR1 is MDHEN and CDR2 SYDVKM. The CDR3 sequence is CASTQLPGSNGYTF. CDR3 sequence (DNA): TGTGCCAGCACCCAACTCCCAGGGAGCAATGGCTACACCTTC.

This clone has a handful of counts. The V call is TRBV7-2, the J call TRBJ1-1; no definite D call. With 6 bases removed from V and 0 bases from J, the gap between germline ends came to 14 bases. CDR1 and CDR2 (germline): SGHTA, FQGNSA. The CDR3 is made up of 15 amino acids. CDR3 residues: CASRTLETLNTEAFF. CDR3 sequence (DNA): TGTGCCAGCAGGACCTTAGAAACCCTGAACACTGAAGCTTTCTTT.

This clone has only a few counts. The rearrangement joins TRBV18 to TRBJ2-1; D unresolved. CDR1 and CDR2 (germline): KGHSH, LQKENI. The CDR3 is 15 residues long. V lost 2 bases to trimming and J lost 5 bases, with 13 bases between them. DNA for the CDR3: TGTGCCAGCTCACCATTGGGCCGAACTAACAATGAGCAGTTCTTC. Translation: CASSPLGRTNNEQFF.

This clone came up a few times. The chain is built from TRBV4-2 and TRBJ2-7, with TRBD2 matching 11 bases. J gave up 5 bases and V 1 base, and 10 bases lay outside the gene matches. Germline V lookup: CDR1 LGHNA, CDR2 YNFKEQ. The CDR3 contains 17 residues. The CDR3, as DNA: TGTGCCAGCAGCCAAGTGGAAATAGCGGGAGGGCCTAACGAGCAGTACTTC. Its protein product is CASSQVEIAGGPNEQYF.

The V call is TRBV4-1, the J call TRBJ1-1; unclear D gene. This CDR3 is built from 14 residues. Per germline, CDR1 MGHRA and CDR2 YSYEKL. V lost 0 bases and J lost 5, with 10 bases in between. CDR3 loop: CASSQEVVGTEAFF. The CDR3 region has the DNA TGCGCCAGCAGCCAAGAAGTCGTGGGGACTGAAGCTTTCTTT.

This sequence joins TRBV4-3 and TRBJ1-5; TRBD1 matches 11 bases. Losses at the gene ends were 0 bases for V and 9 bases for J; bases not matched to a gene: 13. The CDR3 has 18 amino acids. CDR1 is LGHNA and CDR2 is YSLEER in the germline V gene. CDR3 sequence reads: CASSQDLGTGGDRLPQHF. As DNA, the CDR3 is TGCGCCAGCAGCCAAGATTTAGGGACAGGGGGTGATAGGTTGCCCCAGCATTTT.

This clone has a handful of counts. The genes are TRBV13 and TRBJ2-7, with TRBD1 matching 11 bases. Unmatched junction bases numbered 8, after V lost 5 bases and J lost 2 bases. The germline V gene encodes CDR1 PRHDT and CDR2 FYEKMQ (reference sequence). This CDR3 is 16 amino acids long. The CDR3 loop reads CASSGQGASGTYEQYF. CDR3 DNA: TGTGCCAGCAGCGGACAGGGGGCTAGCGGGACCTACGAGCAGTACTTC.